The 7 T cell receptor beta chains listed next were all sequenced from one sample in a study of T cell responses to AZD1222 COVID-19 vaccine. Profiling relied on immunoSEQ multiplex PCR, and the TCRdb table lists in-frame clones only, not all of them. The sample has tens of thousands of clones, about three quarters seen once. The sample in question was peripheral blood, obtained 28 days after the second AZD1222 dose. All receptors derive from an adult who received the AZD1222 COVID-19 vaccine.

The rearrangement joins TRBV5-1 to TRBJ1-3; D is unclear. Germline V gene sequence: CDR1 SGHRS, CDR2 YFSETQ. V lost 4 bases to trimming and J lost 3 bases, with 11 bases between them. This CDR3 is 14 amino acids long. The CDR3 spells CASSPGLDGNTIYF. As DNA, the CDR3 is TGCGCCAGCAGCCCAGGACTGGATGGAAACACCATATATTTT.

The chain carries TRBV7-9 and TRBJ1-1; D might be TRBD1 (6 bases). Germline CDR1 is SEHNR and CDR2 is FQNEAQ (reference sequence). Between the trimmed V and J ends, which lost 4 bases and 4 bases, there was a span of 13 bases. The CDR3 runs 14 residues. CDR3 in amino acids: CASSYQGLGTEAFF. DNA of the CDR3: TGTGCCAGCAGCTACCAGGGGCTGGGCACTGAAGCTTTCTTT. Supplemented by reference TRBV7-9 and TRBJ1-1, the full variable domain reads DTGVSQNPRHKITKRGQNVTFRCDPISEHNRLYWYRQTLGQGPEFLTYFQNEAQLEKSRLLSDRFSAERPKGSFSTLEIQRTEQGDSAMYLCASSYQGLGTEAFFGQGTRLTVV.

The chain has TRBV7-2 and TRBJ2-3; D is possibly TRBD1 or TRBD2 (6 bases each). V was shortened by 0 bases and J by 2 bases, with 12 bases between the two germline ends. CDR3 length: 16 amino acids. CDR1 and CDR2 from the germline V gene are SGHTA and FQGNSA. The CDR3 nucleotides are TGTGCCAGCAGCTTAGCGGGGGGCGGGAACACAGATACGCAGTATTTT. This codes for CASSLAGGGNTDTQYF.

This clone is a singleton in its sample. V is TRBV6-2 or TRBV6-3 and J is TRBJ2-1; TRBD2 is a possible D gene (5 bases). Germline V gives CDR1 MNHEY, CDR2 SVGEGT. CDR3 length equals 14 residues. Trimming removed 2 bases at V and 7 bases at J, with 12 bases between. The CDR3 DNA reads TGTGCCAGCAGTTACCTGTTTGGGGAGAATGAGCAGTTCTTC. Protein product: CASSYLFGENEQFF.

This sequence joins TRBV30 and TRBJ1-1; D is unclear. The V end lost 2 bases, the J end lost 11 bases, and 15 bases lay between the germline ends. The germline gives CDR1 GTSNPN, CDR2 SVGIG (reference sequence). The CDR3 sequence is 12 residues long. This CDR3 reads CAWSTYVPGAFF. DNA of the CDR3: TGTGCCTGGAGTACCTACGTCCCGGGGGCTTTCTTT.

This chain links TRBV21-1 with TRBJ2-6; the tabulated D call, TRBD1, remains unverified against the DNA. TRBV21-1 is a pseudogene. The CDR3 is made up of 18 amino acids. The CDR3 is CASSNTGTVFSGANVLTF. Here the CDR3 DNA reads TGTGCCAGCAGCAATACCGGGACAGTTTTCTCTGGGGCCAACGTCCTGACTTTC.

The CDR3 DNA is TGTGCCAGCAGCGTAGCTAGCGGGACGAACACCGGGGAGCTGTTTTTT. Translated: CASSVASGTNTGELFF. The rearrangement uses TRBV9 and TRBJ2-2, with 9 bases lining up with TRBD2. The germline V gene has CDR1 SGDLS and CDR2 YYNGEE. The CDR3 spans 16 residues. The junction had 0 bases not matched to a gene; V was cut back by 0 bases and J by 0 bases.